Below are 27 T cell receptor beta chains sequenced from a single sample in a study of CD8 T cells in Susac syndrome. RNA in amounts of about 0.5 to 1 ug was reverse transcribed with random hexamers. TCRdb processed the immunoSEQ multiplex PCR reads anew with MiXCR; each CDR3 protein has one entry. Of about 190,000 distinct CDR3 sequences detected, roughly 94% appear once; the ten largest clones hold approximately 0.1%. The sequenced sample was CD4+ T cells from PBMCs. The receptors come from a human donor in good health.

The chain couples TRBV3-1 to TRBJ2-3, with D unresolved. Germline CDR1 is LGHDT and CDR2 is YNNKEL (reference sequence). V gave up 5 bases and J gave up 5 bases, with 5 bases separating them. The CDR3 is 11 residues long. CDR3 amino acids: CASSVQDTQYF. CDR3 sequence (DNA): TGTGCCAGCAGCGTACAAGATACGCAGTATTTT.

This clonotype was detected once. The chain combines TRBV20-1 with TRBJ2-3; 9 positions match TRBD2. The CDR3 covers 17 residues. The germline gives CDR1 DFQATT, CDR2 SNEGSKA (reference sequence). Trimming cost V 8 bases and J 2 bases; bases outside gene matches: 17. The CDR3 sequence: CSTAVPGGGAPTDTQYF. The CDR3 DNA sequence: TGCAGTACGGCGGTGCCGGGCGGGGGGGCCCCCACAGATACGCAGTATTTT.

The chain links TRBV29-1 to TRBJ1-2; TRBD1 aligns across 9 bases. The V and J ends lost 3 bases and 3 bases, in that order; junction bases with no gene match: 11. CDR1 is SQVTM, CDR2 ANQGSEA, per germline. The CDR3 spans 16 residues. CDR3 nucleotides: TGCAGCGTTGACTCCGGGACAGGGTCGCCTGACTATGGCTACACCTTC. This gives the protein CSVDSGTGSPDYGYTF.

The chain links TRBV19 to TRBJ2-1; D not resolved. Trimming left V 5 bases short and J 8 bases short, with 22 bases between. The CDR3 extends over 16 amino acids. Germline V gives CDR1 LNHDA, CDR2 SQIVND (reference sequence). In nucleotides, the CDR3 is TGTGCCAGTAGTTCAAACCAACTTCGACCTTCCTATGAGCAGTTCTTC. Translating gives CASSSNQLRPSYEQFF. The variable domain in full, with the rest retrieved from reference TRBV19 and TRBJ2-1, is DGGITQSPKYLFRKEGQNVTLSCEQNLNHDAMYWYRQDPGQGLRLIYYSQIVNDFQKGDIAEGYSVSREKKESFPLTVTSAQKNPTAFYLCASSSNQLRPSYEQFFGPGTRLTVL.

V gene TRBV29-1 combines with J gene TRBJ1-6; D remains unclear. The CDR3 spans 12 residues. Trimming removed 4 bases from V and 6 bases from J, with 7 bases in between. Germline V gene data show CDR1 as SQVTM and CDR2 as ANQGSEA. This CDR3 is CSVGEGNSPLHF. CDR3 nucleotide sequence: TGCAGCGTTGGGGAGGGTAATTCACCCCTCCACTTT.

CDR3 protein: CASSVVAVNYGYTF. The DNA for the CDR3 is TGTGCCAGCAGCGTAGTCGCAGTCAACTATGGCTACACCTTC. The chain joins TRBV9 to TRBJ1-2; D not certain. The CDR3 is 14 amino acids. Germline lookup yields CDR1 SGDLS and CDR2 YYNGEE. V lost 0 bases and J lost 2, with 8 bases in between. The entire variable domain, with the rest obtained from reference TRBV9 and TRBJ1-2, is as follows: DSGVTQTPKHLITATGQRVTLRCSPRSGDLSVYWYQQSLDQGLQFLIQYYNGEERAKGNILERFSAQQFPDLHSELNLSSLELGDSALYFCASSVVAVNYGYTFGSGTRLTVV.

The J gene is TRBJ1-2, the V gene TRBV3-1; D perhaps matches TRBD1 (5 bases). The V and J ends lost 3 bases and 4 bases respectively, with 18 bases between them. The V gene's germline CDR1 is LGHDT and CDR2 YNNKEL (reference sequence). The CDR3 contains 16 residues. The chain's CDR3 is CASSHRPSLGAYGYTF. CDR3 nucleotides: TGTGCCAGCAGCCACCGACCGTCCCTCGGGGCCTATGGCTACACCTTC.

CDR3 nucleotide sequence: TGCAGTGCTAGAGATCTGGGGACTAGCGGGGCAACTAGCACAGATACGCAGTATTTT. The encoded protein is CSARDLGTSGATSTDTQYF. The chain joins TRBV20-1 to TRBJ2-3; TRBD2 matches 13 bases. The germline V gene encodes CDR1 DFQATT and CDR2 SNEGSKA (reference sequence). The CDR3 is 19 amino acids. With 0 bases clipped from V and 0 bases from J, the junction kept 9 bases outside the gene matches.

The chain joins TRBV9 to TRBJ2-3, with 12 bases matching TRBD2. From germline, CDR1 is SGDLS and CDR2 YYNGEE. There are 16 residues in the CDR3. V was pared by 0 bases and J by 6 bases, with 5 bases of the junction left unmatched. CDR3 bases: TGTGCCAGCAGCGTAGGCCTAGCGGGAGGGCCGGATACGCAGTATTTT. It codes for CASSVGLAGGPDTQYF.

V and J are TRBV4-3 and TRBJ1-6, with TRBD1 matching 7 bases. The CDR3 is 16 amino acids. The germline CDR1 and CDR2 sequences are LGHNA and YSLEER. Trimming cost V 2 bases and J 7 bases; bases outside gene matches: 8. DNA of the CDR3: TGCGCCAGCAGCCAACGCAGGGGGTCGGGAAATTCACCCCTCCACTTT. Translated: CASSQRRGSGNSPLHF.

This sequence joins TRBV3-1 and TRBJ1-5; D is unresolved. Germline-derived CDR1 and CDR2 are LGHDT and YNNKEL (reference sequence). The ends were cut back, 5 bases at V and 5 bases at J, with 10 bases in the middle. The CDR3 is made up of 13 amino acids. The CDR3 loop reads CASSSAGDQPQHF. The CDR3 region has the DNA TGTGCCAGCAGCTCGGCAGGAGATCAGCCCCAGCATTTT.

The chain uses TRBV5-4 and TRBJ2-7; D ambiguous. The V end lost 4 bases, the J end lost 3 bases, and 11 bases lay between the germline ends. This CDR3 comprises 13 residues. Germline V lookup: CDR1 SGHNT, CDR2 YYREEE (reference sequence). The CDR3: CASSTSRDYEQYV. CDR3 DNA: TGTGCCAGCAGCACCTCCCGTGACTACGAGCAGTACGTC.

This chain joins TRBV19 and TRBJ2-7; TRBD1 agrees at 8 bases. Trimming removed 4 bases from V and 2 bases from J; junction bases left unmatched: 4. Germline loops: CDR1 LNHDA, CDR2 SQIVND (reference sequence). The CDR3 runs to 14 residues. CDR3 DNA: TGTGCCAGTAGTAAGACAGGGGACGCCTACGAGCAGTACTTC. This encodes CASSKTGDAYEQYF. Based on the CDR3 plus reference TRBV19 and TRBJ2-7, the full variable domain is DGGITQSPKYLFRKEGQNVTLSCEQNLNHDAMYWYRQDPGQGLRLIYYSQIVNDFQKGDIAEGYSVSREKKESFPLTVTSAQKNPTAFYLCASSKTGDAYEQYFGPGTRLTVT.

This sequence joins TRBV9 and TRBJ1-6; D uncertain. Trimming pared 4 bases from V and 10 bases from J, leaving 15 bases between. In germline, CDR1 is SGDLS, CDR2 YYNGEE. The CDR3 loop spans 14 amino acids. CDR3: CASSPRNVGSPLHF. Written as DNA, the CDR3 is TGTGCCAGCAGCCCCCGAAACGTCGGGTCACCCCTCCACTTT.

The chain recombines TRBV6-5 with TRBJ2-1; D remains ambiguous. CDR1 MNHEY and CDR2 SVGAGI come from the germline V gene. Trimming took 1 base from V and 8 from J, leaving 3 bases between them. The CDR3 totals 11 residues. The CDR3 DNA reads TGTGCCAGCAGTTACTTGGATGAGCAGTTCTTC. Translated: CASSYLDEQFF.

This chain links TRBV2 with TRBJ2-7, with 11 bases fitting TRBD1. This CDR3 region has 12 residues. The trim removed 11 bases at V and 2 bases at J, leaving 2 bases unmatched. Germline V gene lookup returns CDR1 SNHLY and CDR2 FYNNEI. CDR3 residues: CAGQGATYEQYF. CDR3 in DNA: TGTGCCGGACAGGGGGCGACCTACGAGCAGTACTTC.

This clonotype was seen a single time. The chain couples TRBV20-1 to TRBJ1-2, with D unclear. Deletions cut 5 bases from V and 8 bases from J, with 15 bases between. CDR1 and CDR2 (germline): DFQATT, SNEGSKA (reference sequence). The CDR3 runs to 12 residues. DNA of the CDR3: TGCAGTGCTCAGAGTTCCGCGCAGGGCTACACCTTC. This translates into CSAQSSAQGYTF.

V and J are TRBV29-1 and TRBJ2-2; 7 bases map to TRBD2. The V and J ends lost 0 bases and 4 bases, in that order; junction bases with no gene match: 8. The CDR3 covers 16 residues. The germline V gene encodes CDR1 SQVTM and CDR2 ANQGSEA. The CDR3 reads CSVEDRGREGTGELFF. CDR3 coding DNA: TGCAGCGTTGAAGACCGGGGCAGGGAGGGCACCGGGGAGCTGTTTTTT.

The CDR3 reads CSAKVERGTYEQYF. For the CDR3, the DNA is TGCAGTGCTAAGGTCGAACGCGGAACCTACGAGCAGTACTTC. The chain has TRBV20-1 and TRBJ2-7; unclear D gene. Germline assignment: CDR1 DFQATT and CDR2 SNEGSKA (reference sequence). This CDR3 is built from 14 residues. Trimming pared 4 bases from V and 2 bases from J, leaving 15 bases between.

The chain has TRBV11-2 and TRBJ2-1; D is unclear. Looked up from germline, CDR1 is SGHAT and CDR2 is FQNNGV. This CDR3 has 14 residues. V lost 1 base, J lost 7 bases, and 11 bases lay in between. CDR3 amino acids: CASSLAWDSNEQFF. The CDR3 DNA sequence: TGTGCCAGCAGCTTAGCCTGGGATAGTAATGAGCAGTTCTTC. The variable domain in full, completed from reference TRBV11-2 and TRBJ2-1, reads EAGVAQSPRYKIIEKRQSVAFWCNPISGHATLYWYQQILGQGPKLLIQFQNNGVVDDSQLPKDRFSAERLKGVDSTLKIQPAKLEDSAVYLCASSLAWDSNEQFFGPGTRLTVL.

This chain links TRBV4-1 with TRBJ1-1; TRBD1 is a possible D gene (6 bases). The length of the CDR3 is 14 residues. Germline assignment: CDR1 MGHRA and CDR2 YSYEKL. Trimming stripped 3 bases from V and 10 bases from J, with 18 bases between. CDR3 DNA sequence: TGCGCCAGCAGCCACCCCGACAGGCGCTCGGTAGCTTTCTTT. Encoded protein: CASSHPDRRSVAFF.

V is TRBV3-1 and J is TRBJ2-1; D could derive from TRBD1 or TRBD2 (6 bases each). The V gene lost 4 bases and the J gene lost 5 bases, with 18 bases spanning the gap. Germline CDR1 reads LGHDT; CDR2 reads YNNKEL (reference sequence). The CDR3 runs 16 residues. The DNA for the CDR3 is TGTGCCAGCAGCCCTACGGGTGGGGGGCGGCACAATGAGCAGTTCTTC. Translated, it gives CASSPTGGGRHNEQFF.

V is TRBV7-2 and J is TRBJ2-4; 11 bases align to TRBD2. V dropped 0 bases and J dropped 1; count of bases not matched to a gene: 5. Germline CDR1 is SGHTA and CDR2 is FQGNSA. This CDR3 has 18 amino acids. The CDR3 protein is CASSLAAGTSGAKNIQYF. The CDR3 region has the DNA TGTGCCAGCAGCTTAGCAGCCGGGACTAGCGGTGCCAAAAACATTCAGTACTTC.

The chain recombines TRBV29-1 with TRBJ1-2; 7 nucleotides line up with TRBD1. Germline V gene sequence: CDR1 SQVTM, CDR2 ANQGSEA. J gave up 3 bases and V 7 bases, and 5 bases lay outside the gene matches. The CDR3 totals 12 residues. The DNA for the CDR3 is TGCAGCGCCGAGGACAGGCACTATGGCTACACCTTC. As protein: CSAEDRHYGYTF. Full variable domain (outside the CDR3, taken from reference TRBV29-1 and TRBJ1-2): SAVISQKPSRDICQRGTSLTIQCQVDSQVTMMFWYRQQPGQSLTLIATANQGSEATYESGFVIDKFPISRPNLTFSTLTVSNMSPEDSSIYLCSAEDRHYGYTFGSGTRLTVV.

V gene TRBV20-1 combines with J gene TRBJ2-7; maybe TRBD2 (6 bases). CDR3 size: 14 residues. V was shortened by 2 bases and J by 1 base, with 12 bases between the two germline ends. Germline-derived CDR1 and CDR2 are DFQATT and SNEGSKA (reference sequence). CDR3 coding DNA: TGCAGTGCTAGATCCGTCAGCGGGTCCTACGAGCAGTACGTC. Translated, it gives CSARSVSGSYEQYV.

V and J are TRBV19 and TRBJ2-3, with D hard to call. Germline-derived CDR1 and CDR2 are LNHDA and SQIVND (reference sequence). Trimming removed 4 bases from V and 1 base from J, with 12 bases in between. The CDR3 runs to 15 residues. The CDR3 protein is CASSTLPTRTDTQYF. The CDR3 DNA reads TGTGCCAGTAGTACCTTACCGACTCGCACAGATACGCAGTATTTT.

The gene calls are TRBV15 and TRBJ1-5, with D unresolved. Germline CDR1 LNHNV, CDR2 YYDKDF (reference sequence). Trimming took off 5 bases at V and 4 bases at J, with 6 bases between the two ends. The CDR3 covers 12 residues. The CDR3 is CATSPTNQPQHF. The CDR3 DNA follows: TGTGCCACCAGCCCTACTAATCAGCCCCAGCATTTT.